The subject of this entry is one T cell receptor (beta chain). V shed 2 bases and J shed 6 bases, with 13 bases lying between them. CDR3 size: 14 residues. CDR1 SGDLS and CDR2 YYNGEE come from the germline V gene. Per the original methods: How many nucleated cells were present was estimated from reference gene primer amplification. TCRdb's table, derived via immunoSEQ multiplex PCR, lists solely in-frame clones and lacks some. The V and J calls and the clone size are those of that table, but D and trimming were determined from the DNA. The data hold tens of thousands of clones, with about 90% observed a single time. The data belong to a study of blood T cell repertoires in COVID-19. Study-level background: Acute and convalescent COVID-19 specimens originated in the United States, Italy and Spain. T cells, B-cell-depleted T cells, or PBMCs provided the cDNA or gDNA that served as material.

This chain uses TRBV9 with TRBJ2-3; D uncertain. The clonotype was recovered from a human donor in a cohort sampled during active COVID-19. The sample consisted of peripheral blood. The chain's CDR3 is CASSVRPIGDTQYF. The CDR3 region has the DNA TGTGCCAGCAGCGTCCGACCGATCGGGGATACGCAGTATTTT.